This TCR beta chain was sequenced for a study of T cells after yellow fever vaccination. Study details: Low-cell-number fractions were prepared with SMART-Seq v4 Ultra Low Input. Study-level findings and limits: Within FACS-sorted repertoires, abundant clonotypes contaminating from the bulk population could be present. Clonotype sharing between CD4 and CD8 compartments was small. After the booster, 95% to 98% of CD4 and 88% of CD8 primary-response clones were re-detected.

Losses at the gene ends were 6 bases for V and 8 bases for J; bases not matched to a gene: 7. This CDR3 has 14 residues. Looked up from germline, CDR1 is MNHEY and CDR2 is SVGEGT. This clonotype was picked up a small number of times. Antigen: not known. TCRdb fed the 5' RACE reads into MiXCR, producing one record per CDR3 protein. The sample holds about 400,000 distinct CDR3 sequences, roughly 10% seen once. The sample here was PBMCs, taken on the day of the first yellow fever vaccination. The V and J genes are TRBV6-2 or TRBV6-3 and TRBJ2-4; 10 positions match TRBD1. This TCR was sampled from a man between 18 and 35 years old who received the YFV17D yellow fever vaccine. CDR3 DNA: TGTGCCAGCAGCAAAGGACAGGGGGAGGACATTCAGTACTTC. As protein: CASSKGQGEDIQYF.